One sample yielded the 28 T cell receptor beta chains listed below, sequenced in a study of T cell repertoires in cytomegalovirus infection. TCRdb independently ran MiXCR on the reads; one entry per CDR3 protein. Here the sample spans about 700,000 distinct CDR3 sequences, roughly 36% being singletons. Their antigens are not known. This sample comprised cultured PBMCs, obtained from culture after CMV antigen stimulation. The receptor set was obtained from a human donor in good health (CMV status not recorded). Some clones in this sample may be carry-over from other donors' samples.

The chain has TRBV7-2 and TRBJ2-3, with D possibly being TRBD1 or TRBD2 (5 bases each). CDR3 size: 14 residues. V shed 1 base and J shed 6 bases, with 11 bases lying between them. CDR1 is SGHTA, CDR2 FQGNSA, per germline. The DNA for the CDR3 is TGTGCCAGCAGCTTAGGGGGGTGGGGGGATACGCAGTATTTT. It yields the protein CASSLGGWGDTQYF.

The chain carries TRBV11-2 and TRBJ1-2; the D is unclear. This CDR3 comprises 16 residues. Germline-derived CDR1 and CDR2 are SGHAT and FQNNGV. The germline V and J ends were trimmed by 3 bases and 6 bases, with 20 bases remaining between them. The CDR3, as DNA: TGTGCCAGCAGCTTCGGATCCACGGGTTTTGGGAATGGCTACACCTTC. Residues: CASSFGSTGFGNGYTF.

To note about this clonotype: A read error is possible here, since a much larger clone lies one base away. V usage is TRBV7-6 and J usage is TRBJ1-4; 7 bases are shared with TRBD1. Germline trimming cut 8 bases from V and 3 bases from J; bases unmatched to any gene: 9. Germline loops: CDR1 SGHVS, CDR2 FNYEAQ. This CDR3 has 15 residues. The CDR3 DNA is TGTGCCAGCGGCCACGACAGGGTATCTAATGAAAAACTGTTTTTT. The encoded protein is CASGHDRVSNEKLFF.

The chain couples TRBV10-3 to TRBJ1-3; D ambiguous. The CDR3 is 14 residues long. Germline CDR1 ENHRY, CDR2 SYGVKD. V gave up 8 bases and J gave up 0 bases, with 11 bases separating them. CDR3 sequence: CAIQGDISGNTIYF. The DNA for the CDR3 is TGTGCCATCCAAGGCGACATCTCTGGAAACACCATATATTTT.

This clonotype was counted only a few times. V gene TRBV12-3 or TRBV12-4 combines with J gene TRBJ1-1; 7 bases are shared with TRBD1. V lost 7 bases, J lost 8 bases, and 16 bases stayed unmatched. CDR3 length equals 15 residues. The CDR3 reads CASKMEDRPFGEAFF. The CDR3 bases are TGTGCCAGCAAGATGGAGGACAGGCCCTTCGGGGAAGCTTTCTTT.

The V call is TRBV6-2 or TRBV6-3, the J call TRBJ2-1; TRBD2 matches at 8 bases. V lost 7 bases, J lost 10 bases, and 12 bases stayed unmatched. Germline CDR1 and CDR2: MNHEY and SVGEGT. The CDR3 loop spans 14 amino acids. This chain's CDR3 is CASKLAVTPKEQFF. The CDR3 DNA reads TGTGCCAGCAAACTAGCGGTCACTCCTAAGGAGCAGTTCTTC.

The chain links TRBV4-1 to TRBJ2-7; 7 bases fit TRBD2. Trimming cost V 0 bases and J 0 bases; bases outside gene matches: 8. CDR1 is MGHRA and CDR2 is YSYEKL in the germline V gene. The CDR3 contains 17 residues. CDR3 nucleotides: TGCGCCAGCAGCCAAGAACTTGCTAGCGGCGTCTCCTACGAGCAGTACTTC. It encodes CASSQELASGVSYEQYF.

A few counts support this clonotype. The CDR3 coding sequence is TGTGCCAGCAGTGACCCCCGGGGGGGGCTTTGGGAGACCCAGTACTTC. Protein: CASSDPRGGLWETQYF. This rearrangement joins TRBV6-1 to TRBJ2-5, with TRBD2 identical over 8 bases. V dropped 3 bases and J dropped 5; count of bases not matched to a gene: 11. CDR1 and CDR2 (germline): MNHNS, SASEGT. The length of the CDR3 is 16 residues.

This clonotype was picked up a small number of times. The chain uses TRBV28 and TRBJ1-5, with D hard to call. This CDR3 contains 17 residues. Germline CDR1 reads MDHEN; CDR2 reads SYDVKM. Trimming cost V 3 bases and J 0 bases, with 15 bases left between them. The CDR3 loop reads CASSLGKLTYSNQPQHF. DNA of the CDR3: TGTGCCAGCAGTTTGGGCAAGTTGACGTATAGCAATCAGCCCCAGCATTTT. Full variable domain (remainder filled in from reference TRBV28 and TRBJ1-5): DVKVTQSSRYLVKRTGEKVFLECVQDMDHENMFWYRQDPGLGLRLIYFSYDVKMKEKGDIPEGYSVSREKKERFSLILESASTNQTSMYLCASSLGKLTYSNQPQHFGDGTRLSIL.

The chain has TRBV7-6 and TRBJ2-3; D not resolved. The germline V gene has CDR1 SGHVS and CDR2 FNYEAQ. V shed 5 bases and J shed 2 bases, with 11 bases lying between them. The CDR3 is 14 amino acids. The CDR3 loop is CASSARPDTDTQYF. DNA of the CDR3: TGTGCCAGCAGCGCGAGGCCTGACACAGATACGCAGTATTTT. The full variable domain, with the rest looked up from reference TRBV7-6 and TRBJ2-3, is GAGVSQSPRYKVTKRGQDVALRCDPISGHVSLYWYRQALGQGPEFLTYFNYEAQQDKSGLPNDRFSAERPEGSISTLTIQRTEQRDSAMYRCASSARPDTDTQYFGPGTRLTVL.

This clonotype was seen a few times. The rearrangement links TRBV2 to TRBJ1-2, with a weak D call TRBD1 (6 bases). Trimming pared 7 bases from V and 7 bases from J, leaving 19 bases between. The CDR3 covers 14 residues. Germline V gene data show CDR1 as SNHLY and CDR2 as FYNNEI. The CDR3 sequence: CASTVEQGYGGYTF. CDR3 nucleotides: TGTGCCAGCACCGTAGAGCAGGGGTATGGTGGCTACACCTTC.

The V call is TRBV6-6, the J call TRBJ1-2; weak D call: TRBD1 (5 bases). CDR3 length equals 14 residues. V gave up 6 bases and J gave up 2 bases, with 13 bases separating them. CDR1 MNHNY and CDR2 SVGAGI come from the germline V gene (reference sequence). The CDR3 protein is CASSQMRGNYGYTF. The CDR3 DNA reads TGTGCCAGCAGCCAAATGAGGGGAAACTATGGCTACACCTTC.

V and J are TRBV11-2 and TRBJ2-5, with D tentatively TRBD1 (6 bases). Trimming pared 5 bases from V and 4 bases from J, leaving 14 bases between. This CDR3 contains 14 residues. The germline V gene encodes CDR1 SGHAT and CDR2 FQNNGV. CDR3 loop: CASSRVWGLETQYF. In DNA, the CDR3 is TGTGCCAGCAGCCGTGTATGGGGGCTAGAGACCCAGTACTTC.

The chain has TRBV27 and TRBJ1-1; D possibly corresponds to TRBD1 (5 bases). The CDR3 runs 15 residues. In germline, CDR1 is MNHEY, CDR2 SMNVEV (reference sequence). V was shortened by 6 bases and J by 6 bases, with 20 bases between the two germline ends. CDR3 in DNA: TGTGCCAGCAGCCCACCCCCAACAGGAGTCGCTGAAGCTTTCTTT. Translating it yields CASSPPPTGVAEAFF.

The gene calls are TRBV6-5 and TRBJ2-5, with D possibly TRBD2 on 6 matching bases. Trimming removed 7 bases at V and 6 bases at J, with 18 bases between. This CDR3 spans 14 amino acids. The germline gives CDR1 MNHEY, CDR2 SVGAGI. CDR3 sequence reads: CASTRRGPGQTQYF. The DNA of the CDR3 is TGTGCCAGCACTCGGCGGGGTCCTGGGCAGACCCAGTACTTC.

A few counts support this clonotype. The chain recombines TRBV4-1 with TRBJ1-4; D is unclear. The ends were cut back, 1 base at V and 11 bases at J, with 23 bases in the middle. Germline values: CDR1 MGHRA, CDR2 YSYEKL. The CDR3 runs to 17 residues. The CDR3 nucleotides are TGCGCCAGCAGCCAAGGAAGGATTATCGGGGTTGTCGGGAAACTGTTTTTT. It is translated as CASSQGRIIGVVGKLFF.

This clonotype came up many times. This chain links TRBV19 with TRBJ2-1, with 9 bases that match TRBD2. Germline-derived CDR1 and CDR2 are LNHDA and SQIVND (reference sequence). The ends lost 6 bases at V and 7 bases at J; junction bases unmatched: 16. The CDR3 is 17 amino acids. The CDR3: CASSPQATSGPRNEQFF. The CDR3, as DNA: TGTGCCAGTAGCCCCCAAGCCACTAGCGGGCCGAGGAATGAGCAGTTCTTC.

The chain recombines TRBV18 with TRBJ1-3, with D perhaps TRBD1 (6 bases). Trimming took 4 bases from V and 4 from J, leaving 14 bases between them. This CDR3 contains 15 residues. Looked up from germline, CDR1 is KGHSH and CDR2 is LQKENI. CDR3 sequence (DNA): TGTGCCAGCTCACTACAGGGATTGGGAGGAAACACCATATATTTT. Translated: CASSLQGLGGNTIYF.

The chain combines TRBV12-3 or TRBV12-4 with TRBJ2-5, with D possibly being TRBD2 (5 bases). There are 15 residues in the CDR3. V was shortened by 7 bases and J by 3 bases, with 18 bases between the two germline ends. Written as DNA, the CDR3 is TGTGCCAGCAAAGTCGAGGACTTTTTGGAAGAGACCCAGTACTTC. It codes for CASKVEDFLEETQYF.

The genes are TRBV27 and TRBJ1-1; 7 nucleotides agree with TRBD1. The junction had 4 bases not matched to a gene; V was cut back by 5 bases and J by 4 bases. CDR3 length: 13 amino acids. The germline gives CDR1 MNHEY, CDR2 SMNVEV (reference sequence). The chain's CDR3 is CASSGQAGTEAFF. In nucleotides, the CDR3 is TGTGCCAGCAGTGGACAGGCGGGCACTGAAGCTTTCTTT.

This clonotype was found a few times. The chain uses TRBV12-3 or TRBV12-4 and TRBJ2-3, with D perhaps matching TRBD1 (7 bases). The CDR3 totals 17 residues. V lost 1 base to trimming and J lost 2 bases, with 16 bases between them. The CDR3 spells CASSLGQGGLNTDTQYF. The CDR3 DNA follows: TGTGCCAGCAGTTTAGGTCAGGGGGGACTTAACACAGATACGCAGTATTTT.

This clonotype was seen a handful of times. V is TRBV11-3 and J is TRBJ2-1; D remains unclear. CDR3 length: 15 residues. V lost 2 bases and J lost 0, with 8 bases in between. Germline V gene lookup returns CDR1 SGHNT and CDR2 YENEEA. CDR3 nucleotide sequence: TGTGCCAGCAGCTTATTCCGGAGCTCCTACAATGAGCAGTTCTTC. The encoded protein is CASSLFRSSYNEQFF.

This clonotype has more than one count but fewer than ten. J is TRBJ2-7 and V is TRBV7-6; 7 bases match TRBD1. Germline loops: CDR1 SGHVS, CDR2 FNYEAQ. CDR3 length: 13 residues. The ends lost 11 bases at V and 2 bases at J; junction bases unmatched: 9. In DNA form, the CDR3 reads TGTGCCGACCCGGGACAGAGGACCTACGAGCAGTACTTC. Protein product: CADPGQRTYEQYF.

This clonotype showed up just a few times. The chain carries TRBV28 and TRBJ1-1, with a possible D match to TRBD1 (5 bases). V gave up 5 bases and J gave up 4 bases, with 23 bases separating them. From germline, CDR1 is MDHEN and CDR2 SYDVKM. CDR3 size: 17 residues. The CDR3 sequence is CASSLQQGSGGRTEAFF. CDR3 coding DNA: TGTGCCAGCAGTCTTCAGCAGGGATCCGGTGGCCGCACTGAAGCTTTCTTT. The complete variable domain, with remaining parts taken from reference TRBV28 and TRBJ1-1, reads DVKVTQSSRYLVKRTGEKVFLECVQDMDHENMFWYRQDPGLGLRLIYFSYDVKMKEKGDIPEGYSVSREKKERFSLILESASTNQTSMYLCASSLQQGSGGRTEAFFGQGTRLTVV.

CDR3 nucleotides: TGTGCCAGCAGGCGGCAGGAAGCTACAGATACGCAGTATTTT. It yields the protein CASRRQEATDTQYF. The chain has TRBV9 and TRBJ2-3; D uncertain. This CDR3 region has 14 residues. Germline lookup yields CDR1 SGDLS and CDR2 YYNGEE. The V and J ends lost 5 bases and 3 bases respectively, with 13 bases between them. Drawing the rest from reference TRBV9 and TRBJ2-3, the complete variable domain is DSGVTQTPKHLITATGQRVTLRCSPRSGDLSVYWYQQSLDQGLQFLIQYYNGEERAKGNILERFSAQQFPDLHSELNLSSLELGDSALYFCASRRQEATDTQYFGPGTRLTVL.

At least ten counts were recorded for this clonotype. J is TRBJ1-1 and V is TRBV7-9; D is uncertain. This CDR3 has 12 residues. Germline CDR1 SEHNR, CDR2 FQNEAQ (reference sequence). Trimming removed 2 bases from V and 3 bases from J, with 4 bases in between. CDR3 in amino acids: CASSLSDTEAFF. The CDR3 DNA reads as TGTGCCAGCAGCTTATCGGACACTGAAGCTTTCTTT.

This clonotype was seen at least ten times. The J gene is TRBJ1-5, the V gene TRBV19; D might be TRBD1 (6 bases). Germline values: CDR1 LNHDA, CDR2 SQIVND (reference sequence). The CDR3 length is 14 residues. The V gene lost 8 bases and the J gene lost 6 bases, with 17 bases spanning the gap. The CDR3: CASSQTGGGQPQHF. DNA for the CDR3: TGTGCCAGTTCTCAAACAGGAGGGGGTCAGCCCCAGCATTTT. The full variable domain, rest sourced from reference TRBV19 and TRBJ1-5, is DGGITQSPKYLFRKEGQNVTLSCEQNLNHDAMYWYRQDPGQGLRLIYYSQIVNDFQKGDIAEGYSVSREKKESFPLTVTSAQKNPTAFYLCASSQTGGGQPQHFGDGTRLSIL.

This clonotype was recorded many times. This rearrangement joins TRBV7-8 to TRBJ1-1; TRBD1 matches 7 bases. With V trimmed by 6 bases and J by 1 base, 11 bases remained unmatched. The CDR3 is 16 amino acids. Germline CDR1 and CDR2: SGHVS and FQNEAQ. The CDR3 region is CASRTSERTGNTEAFF. DNA for the CDR3: TGTGCCAGCAGAACCTCCGAAAGGACAGGGAACACTGAAGCTTTCTTT.